The T cell receptor (beta chain) described here comes from a study of blood T cell repertoires in COVID-19. Turning to the study itself: There were acute and convalescent COVID-19 samples, and they came from the United States, Italy and Spain.

Seattle patients were enrolled during active infection and followed longitudinally. As originally analysed: Estimated nucleated cell counts came from reference gene primer amplification. Profiled with immunoSEQ multiplex PCR; TCRdb holds only in-frame clones, not every one. V and J calls and clone size are those listed in that table; D and trimming were worked out from the DNA. The sample consists of some 140,000 clones, 83% of them appearing once. Germline V gives CDR1 SEHNR, CDR2 FQNEAQ (reference sequence). V was clipped by 5 bases and J by 6 bases; unmatched bases: 11. The CDR3 spans 16 residues. What was sequenced was peripheral blood. This receptor was identified in a woman aged 55-75 years with COVID-19, enrolled during active disease. The chain is built from TRBV7-9 and TRBJ1-1, with 11 bases lining up with TRBD1. The CDR3 DNA sequence: TGTGCCAGCAGCCAACCATTGGACAGGGGGCACGCTGAAGCTTTCTTT. Encoded protein: CASSQPLDRGHAEAFF.